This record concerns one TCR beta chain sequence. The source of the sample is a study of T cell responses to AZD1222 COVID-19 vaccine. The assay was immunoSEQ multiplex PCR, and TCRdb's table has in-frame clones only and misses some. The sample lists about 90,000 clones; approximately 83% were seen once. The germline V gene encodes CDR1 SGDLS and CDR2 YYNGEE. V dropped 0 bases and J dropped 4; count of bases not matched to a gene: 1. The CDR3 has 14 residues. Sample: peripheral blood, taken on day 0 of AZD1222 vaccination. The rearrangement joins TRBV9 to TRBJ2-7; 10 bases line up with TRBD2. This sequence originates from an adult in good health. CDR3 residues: CASSVASGSYEQYF. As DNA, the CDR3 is TGTGCCAGCAGCGTAGCTAGCGGGAGTTACGAGCAGTACTTC.